Each of the 7 T cell receptor beta chains below was sequenced from the same sample in a study of blood T cell repertoires in COVID-19. Sequencing used immunoSEQ multiplex PCR; TCRdb keeps in-frame clones, though not all of them. Altogether approximately 120,000 clones are present, roughly 88% being singletons, with the ten largest covering roughly 1.2%. The sequenced material came from peripheral blood. Receptor source: a woman aged 80 or over with acute or convalescent COVID-19.

The CDR3 sequence is CATSDGGRETQYF. The CDR3, as DNA: TGTGCCACCAGTGACGGGGGGCGAGAGACCCAGTACTTC. The V and J genes are TRBV24-1 and TRBJ2-5; tentative D call: TRBD2 (7 bases). Trimming removed 4 bases at V and 4 bases at J, with 9 bases between. Germline CDR1 and CDR2: KGHDR and SFDVKD. This CDR3 contains 13 residues.

J is TRBJ2-3 and V is TRBV9; TRBD2 aligns across 9 bases. CDR3 length: 17 amino acids. Per germline, CDR1 SGDLS and CDR2 YYNGEE. The ends lost 0 bases at V and 3 bases at J; junction bases unmatched: 8. CDR3 coding DNA: TGTGCCAGCAGCGTAGATATTAGCGGGAGCCGTACAGATACGCAGTATTTT. It yields the protein CASSVDISGSRTDTQYF.

This chain links TRBV28 with TRBJ1-5; maybe TRBD1 (6 bases). Germline V CDR1 and CDR2: MDHEN, SYDVKM. The CDR3 length is 13 residues. V was pared by 6 bases and J by 3 bases, with 9 bases between. Here the CDR3 DNA reads TGTGCCAGCAGACAGGGTTTCAATCAGCCCCAGCATTTT. It codes for CASRQGFNQPQHF.

The rearrangement joins TRBV19 to TRBJ2-7, with 7 bases identical to TRBD1. Unmatched junction bases numbered 4, after V lost 4 bases and J lost 1 base. The CDR3 length is 14 residues. Per germline, CDR1 LNHDA and CDR2 SQIVND (reference sequence). CDR3 in amino acids: CASSKRQGSYEQYF. CDR3 bases: TGTGCCAGTAGTAAGAGACAGGGTTCCTACGAGCAGTACTTC.

V gene TRBV3-1 (or the pseudogene TRBV3-2) combines with J gene TRBJ1-2, with D perhaps matching TRBD1 (6 bases). The CDR3 runs to 14 residues. The germline V gene has CDR1 LGHDT and CDR2 YNNKEL (reference sequence). V shed 3 bases and J shed 2 bases, with 10 bases lying between them. CDR3: CASSQGASNYGYTF. The CDR3 bases are TGTGCCAGCAGCCAGGGGGCCAGCAACTATGGCTACACCTTC.

CDR3 bases: TGTGCCAGCAGCCGCTCCTACGAGCAGTACTTC. This codes for CASSRSYEQYF. This chain links TRBV7-2 with TRBJ2-7; no clear D. CDR3 size: 11 residues. Germline CDR1 SGHTA, CDR2 FQGNSA. V lost 5 bases and J lost 0, with 2 bases in between.

In the case of this clone: Other DNA sequences in the sample encode the same CDR3. V is TRBV12-3 or TRBV12-4 and J is TRBJ1-5, with D possibly matching TRBD1 (5 bases). The CDR3 extends over 12 amino acids. Trimming removed 2 bases at V and 7 bases at J, with 6 bases between. The CDR3 protein is CASSLQGQPQHF. The CDR3 DNA follows: TGTGCCAGCAGTTTACAGGGACAGCCCCAGCATTTT.